These 18 T cell receptor beta chains were all obtained from the same sample, sequenced in a study of technical replicates of blood from several donors. Assay: immunoSEQ multiplex PCR; the TCRdb copy retains only in-frame clones and omits some. This sample has roughly 79,000 clones, with roughly 91% found just once. Sequenced: T cells isolated from PBMCs. The receptors here all came from a human donor in good health. Some clones in this sample may be carry-over from other donors' samples.

The chain combines TRBV30 with TRBJ1-5, with a possible D match to TRBD1 (5 bases). Trimming removed 1 base at V and 0 bases at J, with 7 bases between. The CDR3 is 14 amino acids. Germline V gives CDR1 GTSNPN, CDR2 SVGIG (reference sequence). The CDR3 sequence: CAWSGGYSNQPQHF. The CDR3 DNA reads TGTGCCTGGAGTGGGGGCTATAGCAATCAGCCCCAGCATTTT.

J is TRBJ1-2 and V is TRBV4-2; TRBD1 matches at 8 bases. Germline trimming cut 0 bases from V and 8 bases from J; bases unmatched to any gene: 5. CDR1 and CDR2 (germline): LGHNA, YNFKEQ. The CDR3 has 14 residues. The CDR3 spells CASSQDRGPIGYTF. Written as DNA, the CDR3 is TGTGCCAGCAGCCAAGACAGGGGGCCTATAGGCTACACCTTC.

The rearrangement uses TRBV7-8 and TRBJ2-1; 9 positions agree with TRBD2. The CDR3 sequence is 16 residues long. The ends lost 5 bases at V and 7 bases at J; junction bases unmatched: 12. CDR1 is SGHVS and CDR2 is FQNEAQ in the germline V gene. The CDR3 here is CASSEFRLAAGNEQFF. The CDR3 DNA follows: TGTGCCAGCAGCGAGTTTAGACTAGCGGCGGGAAATGAGCAGTTCTTC.

The gene calls are TRBV10-3 and TRBJ2-1; 8 bases are shared with TRBD1. This CDR3 comprises 15 residues. Trimming at V came to 6 bases and at J to 4 bases, leaving 8 bases not matched to a gene. Germline CDR1 and CDR2: ENHRY and SYGVKD. The CDR3 DNA follows: TGTGCCATCAGAACTGGACAGGGACCATACAATGAGCAGTTCTTC. The encoded protein is CAIRTGQGPYNEQFF.

The rearrangement links TRBV18 to TRBJ2-7; 16 bases align to TRBD2. With V trimmed by 0 bases and J by 5 bases, 13 bases remained unmatched. This CDR3 has 20 amino acids. The germline V gene has CDR1 KGHSH and CDR2 LQKENI. CDR3 residues: CASSPPGLAGGLLDFHEQYF. The CDR3 DNA is TGTGCCAGCTCACCACCGGGACTAGCGGGGGGGCTGTTAGATTTCCACGAGCAGTACTTC.

The chain joins TRBV27 to TRBJ2-3; maybe TRBD1 (5 bases). This CDR3 comprises 16 residues. Germline assignment: CDR1 MNHEY and CDR2 SMNVEV (reference sequence). V lost 4 bases and J 2 bases, leaving 16 bases between the germline ends. The CDR3 nucleotides read TGTGCCAGCAGTTGGCTAGATGGGGCGTACACAGATACGCAGTATTTT. This codes for CASSWLDGAYTDTQYF.

This clone was seen just once. The CDR3 loop is CASSLNRQAHEQYF. The CDR3 DNA is TGTGCCAGCAGCTTAAACAGGCAGGCCCACGAGCAGTACTTC. J is TRBJ2-7 and V is TRBV7-8; possibly TRBD1 for D (5 bases). V shed 2 bases and J shed 5 bases, with 13 bases lying between them. The CDR3 consists of 14 residues. Germline-derived CDR1 and CDR2 are SGHVS and FQNEAQ. The complete variable domain, with remaining parts taken from reference TRBV7-8 and TRBJ2-7, reads GAGVSQSPRYKVAKRGQDVALRCDPISGHVSLFWYQQALGQGPEFLTYFQNEAQLDKSGLPSDRFFAERPEGSVSTLKIQRTQQEDSAVYLCASSLNRQAHEQYFGPGTRLTVT.

V gene TRBV5-4 combines with J gene TRBJ2-6; perhaps TRBD1 as D (6 bases). Deletions cut 1 base from V and 0 bases from J, with 20 bases between. This CDR3 comprises 20 residues. Looked up from germline, CDR1 is SGHNT and CDR2 is YYREEE (reference sequence). The chain's CDR3 is CASSLRRYATGSSGANVLTF. Here the CDR3 DNA reads TGTGCCAGCAGCTTGCGCCGGTACGCGACAGGAAGCTCTGGGGCCAACGTCCTGACTTTC.

This rearrangement joins TRBV12-5 to TRBJ1-1, with D tentatively TRBD1 (5 bases). Germline V lookup: CDR1 LGHNT, CDR2 FRNRAP. This CDR3 comprises 13 residues. The germline V and J ends were trimmed by 1 base and 4 bases, with 7 bases remaining between them. The CDR3 DNA follows: TGTGCTAGTGGTTTGGCAGGGCCCACTGAAGCTTTCTTT. This gives the protein CASGLAGPTEAFF. Full variable domain (remainder filled in from reference TRBV12-5 and TRBJ1-1): DARVTQTPRHKVTEMGQEVTMRCQPILGHNTVFWYRQTMMQGLELLAYFRNRAPLDDSGMPKDRFSAEMPDATLATLKIQPSEPRDSAVYFCASGLAGPTEAFFGQGTRLTVV.

The chain employs TRBV5-1 and TRBJ2-5; TRBD2 aligns across 9 bases. The junction had 7 bases not matched to a gene; V was cut back by 6 bases and J by 1 base. Germline-derived CDR1 and CDR2 are SGHRS and YFSETQ. CDR3 size: 15 residues. The CDR3 region has the DNA TGCGCCAGCACGCGGGGGGGCCAAGGCCAAGAGACCCAGTACTTC. It specifies CASTRGGQGQETQYF.

V usage is TRBV2 and J usage is TRBJ2-1; TRBD1 matches at 12 bases. Germline CDR1 reads SNHLY; CDR2 reads FYNNEI. J gave up 7 bases and V 4 bases, and 5 bases lay outside the gene matches. The CDR3 spans 15 residues. In DNA, the CDR3 is TGTGCCAGCAGTGGGGGACAGGGGGCAAGGAATGAGCAGTTCTTC. As protein: CASSGGQGARNEQFF.

This clone was picked up one time. The genes are TRBV27 and TRBJ1-5; possibly TRBD1 for D (6 bases). The CDR3 is 16 residues long. Germline values: CDR1 MNHEY, CDR2 SMNVEV (reference sequence). V gave up 2 bases and J gave up 4 bases, with 15 bases separating them. CDR3 nucleotide sequence: TGTGCCAGCAGTTTAGAGACAGGTTTGTATAATCAGCCCCAGCATTTT. It encodes CASSLETGLYNQPQHF.

V is TRBV7-6 and J is TRBJ2-1; the D gene is possibly TRBD2 (7 bases). V lost 1 base, J lost 8 bases, and 15 bases lay in between. The CDR3 runs 15 residues. Germline CDR1 is SGHVS and CDR2 is FNYEAQ. CDR3 in amino acids: CASSLGWGGRDEQFF. The CDR3 coding sequence is TGTGCCAGCAGCTTAGGGTGGGGGGGCCGGGATGAGCAGTTCTTC.

The chain recombines TRBV30 with TRBJ1-2; D ambiguous. There are 13 residues in the CDR3. V gave up 0 bases and J gave up 5 bases, with 10 bases separating them. Germline CDR1 is GTSNPN and CDR2 is SVGIG (reference sequence). CDR3 amino acids: CAWSVRREYGYTF. The DNA for the CDR3 is TGTGCCTGGAGTGTGAGGAGGGAATATGGCTACACCTTC. The full variable domain, completed using reference TRBV30 and TRBJ1-2, is SQTIHQWPATLVQPVGSPLSLECTVEGTSNPNLYWYRQAAGRGLQLLFYSVGIGQISSEVPQNLSASRPQDRQFILSSKKLLLSDSGFYLCAWSVRREYGYTFGSGTRLTVV.

In its sample, this clone was seen a few times. The chain has TRBV15 and TRBJ2-1; 8 positions agree with TRBD2. This CDR3 region has 16 residues. Per germline, CDR1 LNHNV and CDR2 YYDKDF (reference sequence). With V trimmed by 0 bases and J by 7 bases, 8 bases remained unmatched. CDR3 DNA: TGTGCCACCAGCAGAGATACGCCTAGCGGGCGTAATGAGCAGTTCTTC. Its protein is CATSRDTPSGRNEQFF.

The chain has TRBV4-1 and TRBJ1-2; D not certain. The CDR3 is 12 amino acids. CDR1 and CDR2 from the germline V gene are MGHRA and YSYEKL. V dropped 1 base and J dropped 10 bases, with 10 bases sitting between them. The CDR3 DNA reads as TGCGCCAGCAGCCAAGGCGAGAGATACTACACCTTC. Its protein product is CASSQGERYYTF.

This chain links TRBV28 with TRBJ1-6, with D possibly being TRBD1 (6 bases). The germline V gene has CDR1 MDHEN and CDR2 SYDVKM. The CDR3 has 15 residues. Trimming stripped 5 bases from V and 8 bases from J, with 16 bases between. The CDR3 region has the DNA TGTGCCAGCAGTCAGGGGCCTCGGGCAGATTCACCCCTCCACTTT. Residues: CASSQGPRADSPLHF.

This chain joins TRBV9 and TRBJ2-1; 10 nucleotides match TRBD2. Trimming removed 4 bases from V and 0 bases from J; junction bases left unmatched: 7. Germline assignment: CDR1 SGDLS and CDR2 YYNGEE. The CDR3 loop spans 17 amino acids. The CDR3 DNA is TGTGCCAGCAGCATCGGACTAGCGGCCTCCTCCTACAATGAGCAGTTCTTC. The encoded protein is CASSIGLAASSYNEQFF. The full variable domain, rest sourced from reference TRBV9 and TRBJ2-1, is DSGVTQTPKHLITATGQRVTLRCSPRSGDLSVYWYQQSLDQGLQFLIQYYNGEERAKGNILERFSAQQFPDLHSELNLSSLELGDSALYFCASSIGLAASSYNEQFFGPGTRLTVL.